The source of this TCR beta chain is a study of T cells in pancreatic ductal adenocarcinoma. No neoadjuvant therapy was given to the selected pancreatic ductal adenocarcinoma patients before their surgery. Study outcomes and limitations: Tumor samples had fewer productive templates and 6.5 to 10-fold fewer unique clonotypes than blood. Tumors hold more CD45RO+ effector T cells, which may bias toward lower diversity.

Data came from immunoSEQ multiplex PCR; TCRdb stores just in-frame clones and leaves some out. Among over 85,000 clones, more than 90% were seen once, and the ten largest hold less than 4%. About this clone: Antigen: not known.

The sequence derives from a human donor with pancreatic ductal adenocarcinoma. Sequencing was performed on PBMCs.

The CDR3 here is CAISDLYEQYF. The CDR3 coding sequence is TGTGCCATCAGTGACCTCTACGAGCAGTACTTC. J is TRBJ2-7 and V is TRBV10-3, with no clear D. The germline CDR1 and CDR2 sequences are ENHRY and SYGVKD. Trimming took 3 bases from V and 3 from J, leaving 3 bases between them. The CDR3 runs to 11 residues.